A single sample gave rise to the 4 T cell receptor beta chains below, sequenced in a study of T cell changes during pregnancy in multiple sclerosis. Sequenced by immunoSEQ multiplex PCR; TCRdb stores in-frame clones only, minus some. The data show some 19,000 clones, around nine tenths seen once. The sample consisted of CD8+ T cells from peripheral blood mononuclear cells, taken after pregnancy. The source of these receptors is a female donor in good health, enrolled as a control in a pregnancy study.

The chain joins TRBV5-1 to TRBJ1-1; D is perhaps TRBD1 (5 bases). The CDR3 is 14 amino acids. V was cut by 5 bases and J by 5 bases, with 16 bases left in between. Germline V gene sequence: CDR1 SGHRS, CDR2 YFSETQ. For the CDR3, the DNA is TGCGCCAGCAGTTCAGGGATCCCCGAGACTGAAGCTTTCTTT. This translates into CASSSGIPETEAFF.

The chain employs TRBV19 and TRBJ1-1; D remains ambiguous. The CDR3 totals 12 residues. V was pared by 8 bases and J by 0 bases, with 7 bases between. Per the germline V gene, CDR1 is LNHDA and CDR2 is SQIVND (reference sequence). The CDR3 bases are TGTGCCAGTCAATACTTGAACACTGAAGCTTTCTTT. It encodes CASQYLNTEAFF. The full variable domain, rest sourced from reference TRBV19 and TRBJ1-1, is DGGITQSPKYLFRKEGQNVTLSCEQNLNHDAMYWYRQDPGQGLRLIYYSQIVNDFQKGDIAEGYSVSREKKESFPLTVTSAQKNPTAFYLCASQYLNTEAFFGQGTRLTVV.

The rearrangement joins TRBV27 to TRBJ2-1; D remains ambiguous. CDR1 and CDR2 (germline): MNHEY, SMNVEV (reference sequence). The CDR3 sequence is 13 residues long. V was shortened by 6 bases and J by 3 bases, with 9 bases between the two germline ends. This chain's CDR3 is CASRTVNYNEQFF. The CDR3 DNA sequence: TGTGCCAGCAGAACGGTGAACTACAATGAGCAGTTCTTC.

The rearrangement joins TRBV6-4 to TRBJ2-3; 8 bases are a match to TRBD1. CDR1 is MRHNA, CDR2 SNTAGT, per germline. Losses at the gene ends were 4 bases for V and 4 bases for J; bases not matched to a gene: 4. CDR3 length: 14 amino acids. The CDR3 DNA follows: TGTGCCAGCAGTGTAGCAGGGGGCGCAGATACGCAGTATTTT. This translates into CASSVAGGADTQYF.